The 24 T cell receptor beta chains below come from one sample, sequenced in a study of blood T cell repertoires in COVID-19. Measured with immunoSEQ multiplex PCR; TCRdb has only the in-frame clones, and not every one. Here the sample spans over 60,000 clones, about nine tenths being singletons. Sample: peripheral blood. These receptors were obtained from a man aged 70 or older with active or convalescent COVID-19.

The count of this clone is one. The chain couples TRBV5-1 to TRBJ1-3; 8 bases agree with TRBD1. Germline CDR1 and CDR2: SGHRS and YFSETQ. The CDR3 loop spans 14 amino acids. The trim removed 4 bases at V and 4 bases at J, leaving 4 bases unmatched. Written as DNA, the CDR3 is TGCGCCAGCAGCGGACAGGGTTCCGGAAACACCATATATTTT. It translates to CASSGQGSGNTIYF.

This clone was counted a single time. The rearrangement uses TRBV30 and TRBJ1-5, with TRBD1 matching over 8 bases. The J segment lost 4 bases and the V segment lost 4 bases, leaving 6 bases of the junction unmatched. Germline V gives CDR1 GTSNPN, CDR2 SVGIG (reference sequence). The CDR3 is made up of 14 amino acids. The CDR3 coding sequence is TGTGCCTGGACCCCGGGACAGGTGAATCAGCCCCAGCATTTT. The encoded protein is CAWTPGQVNQPQHF. The whole variable domain, remainder taken from reference TRBV30 and TRBJ1-5, is SQTIHQWPATLVQPVGSPLSLECTVEGTSNPNLYWYRQAAGRGLQLLFYSVGIGQISSEVPQNLSASRPQDRQFILSSKKLLLSDSGFYLCAWTPGQVNQPQHFGDGTRLSIL.

The chain joins TRBV29-1 to TRBJ2-2; 8 positions match TRBD2. The CDR3 is 16 amino acids. The junction had 8 bases not matched to a gene; V was cut back by 4 bases and J by 1 base. Germline CDR1 SQVTM, CDR2 ANQGSEA. CDR3 bases: TGCAGCGTTGGGGCTATAAGCGGGGGGAACACCGGGGAGCTGTTTTTT. Translating it yields CSVGAISGGNTGELFF.

The chain couples TRBV7-8 to TRBJ1-3; no clear D. V lost 4 bases to trimming and J lost 0 bases, with 4 bases between them. CDR1 and CDR2 from the germline V gene are SGHVS and FQNEAQ. This CDR3 spans 13 amino acids. DNA for the CDR3: TGTGCCAGCAGCTATAGCTCTGGAAACACCATATATTTT. It yields the protein CASSYSSGNTIYF.

The rearrangement joins TRBV30 to TRBJ2-7; D might be TRBD1 (6 bases). The germline V and J ends were trimmed by 2 bases and 7 bases, with 15 bases remaining between them. Germline V lookup: CDR1 GTSNPN, CDR2 SVGIG (reference sequence). The CDR3 length is 13 residues. The DNA of the CDR3 is TGTGCCTGGAGTCGGGCAGAAGGGGGTGAGCAGTACTTC. Encoded protein: CAWSRAEGGEQYF.

J is TRBJ1-1 and V is TRBV28; 9 bases map to TRBD1. Unmatched junction bases numbered 6, after V lost 8 bases and J lost 2 bases. Germline V lookup: CDR1 MDHEN, CDR2 SYDVKM. The CDR3 runs to 14 residues. This CDR3 is CASGTGTGNTEAFF. In DNA, the CDR3 is TGTGCCAGCGGGACAGGGACAGGAAACACTGAAGCTTTCTTT.

The chain recombines TRBV5-1 with TRBJ1-6; 7 bases are a match to TRBD1. From germline, CDR1 is SGHRS and CDR2 YFSETQ. There are 15 residues in the CDR3. J was trimmed by 5 bases and V by 3 bases; bases with no gene match: 5. The CDR3 spells CASSSTGVDNSPLHF. CDR3 nucleotides: TGCGCCAGCAGCTCAACAGGGGTGGATAATTCACCCCTCCACTTT.

The chain carries TRBV5-5 and TRBJ2-3; TRBD1 agrees at 9 bases. The J segment lost 2 bases and the V segment lost 4 bases, leaving 8 bases of the junction unmatched. CDR1 is SGHKS and CDR2 is YYEKEE in the germline V gene (reference sequence). The CDR3 covers 16 residues. CDR3 protein: CASSGTGLLDTDTQYF. The CDR3, as DNA: TGTGCCAGCAGCGGGACAGGGTTACTTGACACAGATACGCAGTATTTT.

The chain is built from TRBV6-1 and TRBJ1-5, with D unclear. Trimming removed 1 base from V and 0 bases from J, with 7 bases in between. Germline values: CDR1 MNHNS, CDR2 SASEGT. CDR3 length: 15 residues. The CDR3 DNA reads TGTGCCAGCAGTGAAGGGCAGTATAGCAATCAGCCCCAGCATTTT. It translates to CASSEGQYSNQPQHF.

The rearrangement uses TRBV27 and TRBJ2-7, with a weak D call TRBD1 (5 bases). CDR3 length: 13 residues. Germline CDR1 is MNHEY and CDR2 is SMNVEV (reference sequence). Trimming left V 8 bases short and J 4 bases short, with 15 bases between. The CDR3 is CASQGAGGYEQYF. The CDR3 bases are TGTGCCAGCCAAGGGGCCGGTGGGTACGAGCAGTACTTC.

The chain carries TRBV28 and TRBJ1-5; no reliable D call. This CDR3 has 14 amino acids. In germline, CDR1 is MDHEN, CDR2 SYDVKM. The V gene lost 4 bases and the J gene lost 2 bases, with 9 bases spanning the gap. The CDR3 protein is CASSWGVGNQPQHF. The DNA for the CDR3 is TGTGCCAGCAGTTGGGGAGTTGGCAATCAGCCCCAGCATTTT. Variable domain in full (rest from reference TRBV28 and TRBJ1-5): DVKVTQSSRYLVKRTGEKVFLECVQDMDHENMFWYRQDPGLGLRLIYFSYDVKMKEKGDIPEGYSVSREKKERFSLILESASTNQTSMYLCASSWGVGNQPQHFGDGTRLSIL.

The V and J genes are TRBV6-5 and TRBJ2-1; the match to TRBD2 covers 7 bases. V gave up 8 bases and J gave up 2 bases; unmatched junction bases: 3. The germline gives CDR1 MNHEY, CDR2 SVGAGI. This CDR3 contains 13 residues. The CDR3 here is CASGLAAYNEQFF. The CDR3 region has the DNA TGTGCCAGCGGGCTAGCGGCCTACAATGAGCAGTTCTTC.

The chain has TRBV30 and TRBJ2-1; 7 nucleotides align to TRBD2. The germline V gene encodes CDR1 GTSNPN and CDR2 SVGIG (reference sequence). The CDR3 totals 16 residues. V dropped 1 base and J dropped 6; count of bases not matched to a gene: 12. In nucleotides, the CDR3 is TGTGCCTGGAGTGCCACCGCGAGCGGGGTCATCAATGAGCAGTTCTTC. This encodes CAWSATASGVINEQFF.

V gene TRBV6-5 combines with J gene TRBJ2-1, with TRBD2 matching over 7 bases. Germline V gives CDR1 MNHEY, CDR2 SVGAGI. Trimming removed 5 bases from V and 9 bases from J; junction bases left unmatched: 7. The CDR3 contains 13 residues. In DNA, the CDR3 is TGTGCCAGCAGTCGGACTAGTTTGGTTGAGCAGTTCTTC. It is translated as CASSRTSLVEQFF.

The V and J genes are TRBV19 and TRBJ1-5, with TRBD1 as a possible D gene (5 bases). The CDR3 consists of 16 residues. Germline values: CDR1 LNHDA, CDR2 SQIVND (reference sequence). Trimming stripped 6 bases from V and 3 bases from J, with 18 bases between. This chain's CDR3 is CASRNAGGINNQPQHF. DNA of the CDR3: TGTGCCAGTAGGAACGCCGGGGGAATAAACAATCAGCCCCAGCATTTT.

The chain has TRBV28 and TRBJ1-4; the D gene is possibly TRBD1 (5 bases). The CDR3 covers 15 residues. The V end lost 3 bases, the J end lost 4 bases, and 12 bases lay between the germline ends. Germline CDR1 and CDR2: MDHEN and SYDVKM. The CDR3 loop is CASSFPGGGNEKLFF. The CDR3 region has the DNA TGTGCCAGCAGTTTTCCCGGGGGGGGTAATGAAAAACTGTTTTTT.

The chain recombines TRBV19 with TRBJ2-5; 7 positions agree with TRBD1. V shed 1 base, J shed 4 bases, and the junction held 6 bases outside the gene matches. The CDR3 extends over 15 amino acids. Germline V gene lookup returns CDR1 LNHDA and CDR2 SQIVND (reference sequence). The CDR3 loop reads CASSIAGTAGETQYF. CDR3 DNA sequence: TGTGCCAGTAGTATAGCCGGGACAGCAGGAGAGACCCAGTACTTC.

The rearrangement links TRBV19 to TRBJ1-1, with a weak D call TRBD1 (6 bases). Trimming left V 5 bases short and J 0 bases short, with 10 bases between. CDR1 and CDR2 (germline): LNHDA, SQIVND (reference sequence). The CDR3 is 14 residues long. CDR3 region: CASSSGTMNTEAFF. Here the CDR3 DNA reads TGTGCCAGTAGTTCCGGGACAATGAACACTGAAGCTTTCTTT. Looking up the rest from reference TRBV19 and TRBJ1-1 gives the full variable domain: DGGITQSPKYLFRKEGQNVTLSCEQNLNHDAMYWYRQDPGQGLRLIYYSQIVNDFQKGDIAEGYSVSREKKESFPLTVTSAQKNPTAFYLCASSSGTMNTEAFFGQGTRLTVV.

In this sample, this clone turned up once. The CDR3 DNA sequence: TGCGCCAGCAGGAGGGACACCGGGGAGCTGTTTTTT. Its translation is CASRRDTGELFF. The V gene is TRBV5-1, the J gene TRBJ2-2; possible D gene TRBD2, 5 bases. Trimming removed 5 bases from V and 3 bases from J, with 5 bases in between. The CDR3 runs to 12 residues. Germline V lookup: CDR1 SGHRS, CDR2 YFSETQ.

The chain employs TRBV30 and TRBJ2-7; tentative D call: TRBD2 (5 bases). This CDR3 spans 14 amino acids. Germline V gives CDR1 GTSNPN, CDR2 SVGIG (reference sequence). Trimming left V 5 bases short and J 4 bases short, with 18 bases between. For the CDR3, the DNA is TGTGCCTGGCACCGACCCGGGGTAATGTACGAGCAGTACTTC. Translating gives CAWHRPGVMYEQYF.

This clone appeared once. The V gene is TRBV7-9, the J gene TRBJ2-6, with TRBD1 matching over 8 bases. CDR3 size: 17 residues. Germline CDR1 and CDR2: SEHNR and FQNEAQ (reference sequence). V dropped 5 bases and J dropped 0; count of bases not matched to a gene: 6. In DNA form, the CDR3 reads TGTGCCAGCAGCCCCGGACAGGGATTCTCTGGGGCCAACGTCCTGACTTTC. It codes for CASSPGQGFSGANVLTF.

The rearrangement joins TRBV6-5 to TRBJ1-2; 8 bases match TRBD1. In germline, CDR1 is MNHEY, CDR2 SVGAGI. The CDR3 runs to 15 residues. Trimming cost V 1 base and J 7 bases; bases outside gene matches: 8. CDR3 coding DNA: TGTGCCAGCAGTTACTGGACAGGGACTACCTTTGGCTACACCTTC. It yields the protein CASSYWTGTTFGYTF.

The V call is TRBV28, the J call TRBJ2-5; possibly TRBD1 for D (6 bases). Trimming shortened V by 5 bases and J by 5 bases, and 21 bases separated the two germline ends. The CDR3 is 16 residues long. Germline lookup yields CDR1 MDHEN and CDR2 SYDVKM. For the CDR3, the DNA is TGTGCCAGCAGTCGACCGGACAGCGTCGGTGTGGAGACCCAGTACTTC. It codes for CASSRPDSVGVETQYF.

V and J are TRBV2 and TRBJ1-2, with D maybe TRBD1 (5 bases). Trimming stripped 8 bases from V and 0 bases from J, with 22 bases between. CDR1 and CDR2 from the germline V gene are SNHLY and FYNNEI. CDR3 length equals 17 residues. In nucleotides, the CDR3 is TGTGCCAGCCGAACCTCGCCCGCCAACAGGACTAACTATGGCTACACCTTC. Translation: CASRTSPANRTNYGYTF. Drawing the rest from reference TRBV2 and TRBJ1-2, the complete variable domain is EPEVTQTPSHQVTQMGQEVILRCVPISNHLYFYWYRQILGQKVEFLVSFYNNEISEKSEIFDDQFSVERPDGSNFTLKIRSTKLEDSAMYFCASRTSPANRTNYGYTFGSGTRLTVV.